The T cell receptor beta chain under discussion was sequenced for a study of T cell changes during pregnancy in multiple sclerosis. Some clones are missing from TCRdb's copy, which holds only in-frame ones; the method was immunoSEQ multiplex PCR. This sample has roughly 64,000 clones, with roughly 90% found just once. The CDR3 is 12 residues long. Germline lookup yields CDR1 SGHDT and CDR2 YYEEEE. Trimming left V 1 base short and J 7 bases short, with 6 bases between. The source is a female donor with multiple sclerosis, enrolled in a pregnancy study. The chain couples TRBV5-6 to TRBJ2-1; no reliable D call. The input for sequencing was peripheral blood, taken in the second trimester of pregnancy. CDR3: CASSLNSNEQFF. DNA of the CDR3: TGTGCCAGCAGCTTGAATTCGAATGAGCAGTTCTTC.